Listed here are 17 T cell receptor beta chains from one sample, sequenced in a study of blood T cell repertoires in COVID-19. Produced via immunoSEQ multiplex PCR; TCRdb's table is partial and in-frame only. The sample includes roughly 300,000 clones, about 89% of them seen just once. Source material: peripheral blood. These receptors were obtained from a woman aged 50 to 65 who had recovered from COVID-19.

The gene calls are TRBV28 and TRBJ1-2, with TRBD1 as a possible D gene (5 bases). The germline V gene encodes CDR1 MDHEN and CDR2 SYDVKM. Deletions cut 11 bases from V and 2 bases from J, with 12 bases between. The CDR3 sequence is 12 residues long. CDR3 bases: TGTGCCGGACATGCCGGAAACTATGGCTACACCTTC. It is translated as CAGHAGNYGYTF.

CDR3 residues: CASSESGPGGGAGIQYF. In DNA form, the CDR3 reads TGCGCCAGCAGTGAGTCTGGGCCCGGCGGGGGCGCGGGCATTCAGTACTTC. The V and J genes are TRBV10-2 and TRBJ2-4; tentatively, D is TRBD2 (7 bases). The CDR3 extends over 17 amino acids. Trimming pared 0 bases from V and 9 bases from J, leaving 21 bases between. The germline CDR1 and CDR2 sequences are WSHSY and SAAADI.

This clone showed up just once. The chain joins TRBV10-1 to TRBJ1-1, with D unresolved. V shed 6 bases and J shed 6 bases, with 14 bases lying between them. The germline CDR1 and CDR2 sequences are WNHNN and SYGVQD (reference sequence). CDR3 size: 13 residues. This CDR3 reads CASSPPGRSEAFF. CDR3 sequence (DNA): TGCGCCAGCAGCCCCCCTGGGCGATCTGAAGCTTTCTTT.

The chain links TRBV7-9 to TRBJ1-4; 7 bases map to TRBD1. From germline, CDR1 is SEHNR and CDR2 FQNEAQ (reference sequence). V gave up 3 bases and J gave up 3 bases; unmatched junction bases: 1. CDR3 size: 14 residues. CDR3 nucleotide sequence: TGTGCCAGCAGCTTGGGGACAGCTAATGAAAAACTGTTTTTT. This encodes CASSLGTANEKLFF.

This clone has at least ten counts. The J gene is TRBJ1-5, the V gene TRBV28; 8 bases are shared with TRBD1. CDR1 and CDR2 (germline): MDHEN, SYDVKM. The CDR3 totals 15 residues. V trimming: 8 bases; J trimming: 5 bases; junction bases outside the gene matches: 11. DNA of the CDR3: TGTGCCAGCCTAAGTTTTACACAGGGGGATCAGCCCCAGCATTTT. It yields the protein CASLSFTQGDQPQHF.

The chain is built from TRBV28 and TRBJ1-3; D remains ambiguous. Germline values: CDR1 MDHEN, CDR2 SYDVKM. The CDR3 spans 12 residues. V shed 4 bases and J shed 7 bases, with 8 bases lying between them. The DNA of the CDR3 is TGTGCCAGCAGTTACGTCGGGAACACCATATATTTT. Encoded protein: CASSYVGNTIYF.

The chain is built from TRBV5-6 and TRBJ2-6, with 10 bases fitting TRBD1. Trimming cost V 4 bases and J 1 base; bases outside gene matches: 8. There are 18 residues in the CDR3. Germline V gene sequence: CDR1 SGHDT, CDR2 YYEEEE. The CDR3 protein is CASSRTGGWSSGANVLTF. CDR3 sequence (DNA): TGTGCCAGCAGCCGGACAGGGGGTTGGTCTTCTGGGGCCAACGTCCTGACTTTC.

The rearrangement links TRBV28 to TRBJ1-1; 9 bases match TRBD1. The CDR3 covers 12 residues. Germline V gene lookup returns CDR1 MDHEN and CDR2 SYDVKM. V lost 8 bases to trimming and J lost 8 bases; unmatched junction nucleotides: 6. In DNA form, the CDR3 reads TGTGCCAGCTATGACAGGGGGTGGGAAGCTTTCTTT. Amino acids: CASYDRGWEAFF.

J is TRBJ2-7 and V is TRBV5-6, with D possibly being TRBD1 (6 bases). Trimming took 7 bases from V and 3 from J, leaving 14 bases between them. CDR1 and CDR2 (germline): SGHDT, YYEEEE. This CDR3 region has 13 residues. In DNA form, the CDR3 reads TGTGCCAGCGCGAATAGACAGGTCTACGAGCAGTACTTC. This translates into CASANRQVYEQYF.

This sequence joins TRBV29-1 and TRBJ2-7, with 10 bases that match TRBD1. The CDR3 sequence is 12 residues long. Germline loops: CDR1 SQVTM, CDR2 ANQGSEA. V shed 4 bases, J shed 7 bases, and the junction held 4 bases outside the gene matches. The CDR3 sequence: CSVAVDRGEQYF. CDR3 DNA sequence: TGCAGCGTTGCAGTGGACAGGGGGGAGCAGTACTTC.

The gene calls are TRBV30 and TRBJ2-7; D is possibly TRBD1 (6 bases). The germline V gene has CDR1 GTSNPN and CDR2 SVGIG (reference sequence). V shed 0 bases and J shed 2 bases, with 11 bases lying between them. There are 14 residues in the CDR3. The CDR3, as DNA: TGTGCCTGGAGTGTGAGGGGGAATACCTACGAGCAGTACTTC. Its protein product is CAWSVRGNTYEQYF.

This clone showed up just once. The rearrangement uses TRBV5-1 and TRBJ2-7, with 11 bases identical to TRBD2. Trimming cost V 4 bases and J 5 bases; bases outside gene matches: 5. The CDR3 length is 14 residues. Germline loops: CDR1 SGHRS, CDR2 YFSETQ. The CDR3 protein is CASSRTSGSHEQYF. The CDR3 DNA reads TGCGCCAGCAGCAGAACTAGCGGGAGCCACGAGCAGTACTTC.

The chain couples TRBV6-5 to TRBJ1-4; no definite D call. The CDR3 contains 13 residues. The germline V gene encodes CDR1 MNHEY and CDR2 SVGAGI. V lost 4 bases and J lost 10, with 13 bases in between. The DNA for the CDR3 is TGTGCCAGCAGTTCCAGCCCTCGGGGAAAACTGTTTTTT. Amino acid sequence: CASSSSPRGKLFF.

The chain has TRBV6-5 and TRBJ1-2; D remains unclear. The CDR3 is 11 residues long. Germline V gives CDR1 MNHEY, CDR2 SVGAGI. V shed 8 bases and J shed 7 bases, with 11 bases lying between them. For the CDR3, the DNA is TGTGCCAGCGGTCCTCGGTTTGGCTACACCTTC. It translates to CASGPRFGYTF.

V usage is TRBV3-1 (or the pseudogene TRBV3-2) and J usage is TRBJ1-3; D call uncertain. V was clipped by 2 bases and J by 3 bases, with 14 bases between them. CDR1 and CDR2 (germline): LGHDT, YNNKEL (reference sequence). The CDR3 has 16 amino acids. The CDR3 is CASSQLSGLGGNTIYF. In DNA, the CDR3 is TGTGCCAGCAGCCAATTATCAGGACTCGGTGGAAACACCATATATTTT.

This clone was counted a few times. The V and J genes are TRBV27 and TRBJ2-2; a possible D gene is TRBD2 (5 bases). Germline lookup yields CDR1 MNHEY and CDR2 SMNVEV (reference sequence). V lost 5 bases and J lost 4, with 11 bases in between. The CDR3 spans 14 residues. CDR3 DNA sequence: TGTGCCAGCAGTCCACTGACTATCACCGGGGAGCTGTTTTTT. It specifies CASSPLTITGELFF.

The J gene is TRBJ2-7, the V gene TRBV5-4; a possible D gene is TRBD1 (6 bases). The CDR3 is 13 residues long. The germline CDR1 and CDR2 sequences are SGHNT and YYREEE (reference sequence). V lost 4 bases and J 6 bases, leaving 14 bases between the germline ends. CDR3 coding DNA: TGTGCCAGCAGCATAGATTCAGGGGTCGAGCAGTACTTC. Its translation: CASSIDSGVEQYF. Together with reference TRBV5-4 and TRBJ2-7, the CDR3 gives the full variable domain: ETGVTQSPTHLIKTRGQQVTLRCSSQSGHNTVSWYQQALGQGPQFIFQYYREEENGRGNFPPRFSGLQFPNYSSELNVNALELDDSALYLCASSIDSGVEQYFGPGTRLTVT.